Given below is one T cell receptor beta chain in context. Its antigen is not identified. These data come from a study of T cell repertoires and HLA-DP antigens. Untouched CD4+ T cells were isolated by negative selection, averaging about 98% purity. Sequenced by immunoSEQ multiplex PCR; TCRdb stores in-frame clones only, minus some. Here the sample spans some 110,000 clones, over 90% being singletons. The CDR3 has 18 residues. Germline values: CDR1 MGHRA, CDR2 YSYEKL. V lost 1 base, J lost 2 bases, and 11 bases stayed unmatched. J is TRBJ2-7 and V is TRBV4-1, with 10 bases fitting TRBD2. The source material was CD4+ T cells from PBMCs. This TCR derives from a woman aged 18-29 years in good health and CMV-seronegative. The CDR3 loop is CASSQGGPKREGTYEQYF. The CDR3, as DNA: TGCGCCAGCAGCCAAGGGGGCCCTAAGCGGGAGGGTACCTACGAGCAGTACTTC.